This passage covers 2 T cell receptor beta chains from one sample sequenced in a study of radiation and T cells in renal cell carcinoma. The assay was immunoSEQ multiplex PCR, and TCRdb's table has in-frame clones only and misses some. Here the sample spans about 130,000 clones, approximately 91% being singletons. As for time point: baseline pretreatment blood. Treatment: 15 Gy SBRT to primary tumor, nephrectomy 4 weeks later. The sequences come from blood, collected from a patient whose treatment included radiotherapy and nephrectomy. These receptors were collected from a woman in her forties or fifties with renal cell carcinoma.

The rearrangement joins TRBV6-5 to TRBJ2-7; 8 bases line up with TRBD1. This CDR3 region has 14 residues. Per germline, CDR1 MNHEY and CDR2 SVGAGI. Trimming at V came to 2 bases and at J to 10 bases, leaving 10 bases not matched to a gene. The CDR3 region has the DNA TGTGCCAGCAGTTACCATGGACAGGGATCTCAACAGTACTTC. This translates into CASSYHGQGSQQYF.

The chain joins TRBV6-1 to TRBJ2-1; D call uncertain. This CDR3 has 13 amino acids. The ends were cut back, 7 bases at V and 6 bases at J, with 13 bases in the middle. Germline values: CDR1 MNHNS, CDR2 SASEGT. CDR3 protein: CASNPSSGNEQFF. The CDR3 DNA follows: TGTGCCAGCAACCCCTCATCAGGCAATGAGCAGTTCTTC.